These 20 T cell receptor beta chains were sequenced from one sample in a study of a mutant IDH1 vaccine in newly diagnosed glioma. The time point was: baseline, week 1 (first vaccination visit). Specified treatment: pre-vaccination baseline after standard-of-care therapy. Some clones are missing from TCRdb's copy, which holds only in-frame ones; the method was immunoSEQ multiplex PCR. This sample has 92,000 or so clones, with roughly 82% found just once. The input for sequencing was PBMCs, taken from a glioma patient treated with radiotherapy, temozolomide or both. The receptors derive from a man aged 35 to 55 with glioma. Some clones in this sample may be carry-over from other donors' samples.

DNA of the CDR3: TGTGCCAGCAGTTTCTCCACAACAGGGAGCTCCTACGAGCAGTACTTC. Translated: CASSFSTTGSSYEQYF. The gene calls are TRBV6-5 and TRBJ2-7, with D possibly matching TRBD1 (6 bases). In germline, CDR1 is MNHEY, CDR2 SVGAGI. The V end lost 4 bases, the J end lost 0 bases, and 16 bases lay between the germline ends. CDR3 length equals 16 residues.

CDR3 nucleotide sequence: TGTGCCTGGAGGAGACTAGCGGAGAATGAGCAGTTCTTC. Translation: CAWRRLAENEQFF. V usage is TRBV30 and J usage is TRBJ2-1; 9 bases are shared with TRBD2. The CDR3 runs to 13 residues. J was trimmed by 7 bases and V by 3 bases; bases with no gene match: 4. CDR1 and CDR2 (germline): GTSNPN, SVGIG (reference sequence).

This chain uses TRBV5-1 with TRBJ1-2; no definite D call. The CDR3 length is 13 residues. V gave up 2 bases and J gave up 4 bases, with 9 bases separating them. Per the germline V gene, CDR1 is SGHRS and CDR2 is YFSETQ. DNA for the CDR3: TGCGCCAGCAGCTTTCAGGCAGTCTATGGCTACACCTTC. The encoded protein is CASSFQAVYGYTF. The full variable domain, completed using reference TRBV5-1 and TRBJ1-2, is KAGVTQTPRYLIKTRGQQVTLSCSPISGHRSVSWYQQTPGQGLQFLFEYFSETQRNKGNFPGRFSGRQFSNSRSEMNVSTLELGDSALYLCASSFQAVYGYTFGSGTRLTVV.

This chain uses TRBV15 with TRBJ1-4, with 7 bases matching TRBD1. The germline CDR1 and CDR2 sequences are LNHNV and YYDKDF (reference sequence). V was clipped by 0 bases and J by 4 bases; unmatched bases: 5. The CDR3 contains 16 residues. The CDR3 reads CATSRDPGQFNEKLFF. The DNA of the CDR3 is TGTGCCACCAGCAGAGATCCGGGACAGTTTAATGAAAAACTGTTTTTT.

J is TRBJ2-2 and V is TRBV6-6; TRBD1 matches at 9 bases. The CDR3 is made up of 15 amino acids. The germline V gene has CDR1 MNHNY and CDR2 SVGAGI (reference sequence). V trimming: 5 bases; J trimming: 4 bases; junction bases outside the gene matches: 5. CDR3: CASSARDRVTGELFF. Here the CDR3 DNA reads TGTGCCAGCAGTGCACGGGACAGGGTCACCGGGGAGCTGTTTTTT.

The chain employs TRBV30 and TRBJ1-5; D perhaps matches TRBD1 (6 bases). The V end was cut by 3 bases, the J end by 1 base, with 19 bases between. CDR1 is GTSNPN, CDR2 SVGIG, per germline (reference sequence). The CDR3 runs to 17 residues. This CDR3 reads CAWSTLWGGASNQPQHF. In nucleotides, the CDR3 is TGTGCCTGGAGCACCCTTTGGGGGGGGGCAAGCAATCAGCCCCAGCATTTT. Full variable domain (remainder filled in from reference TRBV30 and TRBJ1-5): SQTIHQWPATLVQPVGSPLSLECTVEGTSNPNLYWYRQAAGRGLQLLFYSVGIGQISSEVPQNLSASRPQDRQFILSSKKLLLSDSGFYLCAWSTLWGGASNQPQHFGDGTRLSIL.

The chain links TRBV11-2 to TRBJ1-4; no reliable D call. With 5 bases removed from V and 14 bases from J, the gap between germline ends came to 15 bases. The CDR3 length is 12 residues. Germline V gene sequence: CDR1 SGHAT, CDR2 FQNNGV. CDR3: CASSPQALPLFF. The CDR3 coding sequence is TGTGCCAGCAGCCCCCAGGCCCTTCCGCTGTTTTTT.

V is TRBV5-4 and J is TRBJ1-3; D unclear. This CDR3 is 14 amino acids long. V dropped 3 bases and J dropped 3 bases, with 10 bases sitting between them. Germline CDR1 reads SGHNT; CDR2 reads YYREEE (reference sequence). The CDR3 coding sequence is TGTGCCAGCAGCTATTCCACGGGTGGAAACACCATATATTTT. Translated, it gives CASSYSTGGNTIYF.

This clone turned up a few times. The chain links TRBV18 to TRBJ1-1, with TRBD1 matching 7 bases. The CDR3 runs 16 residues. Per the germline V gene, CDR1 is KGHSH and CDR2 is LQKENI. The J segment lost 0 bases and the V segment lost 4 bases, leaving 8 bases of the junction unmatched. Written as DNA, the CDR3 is TGTGCCAGCTCACATGGCCAGGGGGATATGAACACTGAAGCTTTCTTT. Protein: CASSHGQGDMNTEAFF.

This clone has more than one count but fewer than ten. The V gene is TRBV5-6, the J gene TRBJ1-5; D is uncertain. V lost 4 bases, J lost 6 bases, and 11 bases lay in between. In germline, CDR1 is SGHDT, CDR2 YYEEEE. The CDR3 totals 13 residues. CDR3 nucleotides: TGTGCCAGCAGCCATCAAGGTGGTCAGCCCCAGCATTTT. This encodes CASSHQGGQPQHF.

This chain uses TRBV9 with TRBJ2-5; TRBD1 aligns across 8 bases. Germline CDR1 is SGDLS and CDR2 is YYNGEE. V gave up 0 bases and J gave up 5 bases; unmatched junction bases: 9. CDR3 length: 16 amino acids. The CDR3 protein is CASSVEEAGGQETQYF. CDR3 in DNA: TGTGCCAGCAGCGTAGAAGAAGCAGGGGGCCAGGAGACCCAGTACTTC.

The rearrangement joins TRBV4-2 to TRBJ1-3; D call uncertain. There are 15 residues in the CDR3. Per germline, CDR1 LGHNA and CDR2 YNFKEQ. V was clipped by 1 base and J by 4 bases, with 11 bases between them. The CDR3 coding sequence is TGTGCCAGCAGCCAAGGGAGCCGCGGGGGAAACACCATATATTTT. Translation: CASSQGSRGGNTIYF.

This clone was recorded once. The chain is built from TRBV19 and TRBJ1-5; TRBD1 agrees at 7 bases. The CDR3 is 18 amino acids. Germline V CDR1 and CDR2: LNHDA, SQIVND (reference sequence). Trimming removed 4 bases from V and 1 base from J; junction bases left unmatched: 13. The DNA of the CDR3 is TGTGCCAGTAGTAAAACAGGGGCGGGCTTTTCAAGCAATCAGCCCCAGCATTTT. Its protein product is CASSKTGAGFSSNQPQHF. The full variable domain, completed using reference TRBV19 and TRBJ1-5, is DGGITQSPKYLFRKEGQNVTLSCEQNLNHDAMYWYRQDPGQGLRLIYYSQIVNDFQKGDIAEGYSVSREKKESFPLTVTSAQKNPTAFYLCASSKTGAGFSSNQPQHFGDGTRLSIL.

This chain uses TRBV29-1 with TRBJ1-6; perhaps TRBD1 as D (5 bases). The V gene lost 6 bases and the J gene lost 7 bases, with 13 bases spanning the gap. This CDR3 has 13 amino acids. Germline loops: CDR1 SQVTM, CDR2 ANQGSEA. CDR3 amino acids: CSVSWDLNSPLHF. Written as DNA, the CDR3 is TGCAGCGTCTCGTGGGACCTAAATTCACCCCTCCACTTT. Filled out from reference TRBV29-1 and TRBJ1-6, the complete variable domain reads SAVISQKPSRDICQRGTSLTIQCQVDSQVTMMFWYRQQPGQSLTLIATANQGSEATYESGFVIDKFPISRPNLTFSTLTVSNMSPEDSSIYLCSVSWDLNSPLHFGNGTRLTVT.

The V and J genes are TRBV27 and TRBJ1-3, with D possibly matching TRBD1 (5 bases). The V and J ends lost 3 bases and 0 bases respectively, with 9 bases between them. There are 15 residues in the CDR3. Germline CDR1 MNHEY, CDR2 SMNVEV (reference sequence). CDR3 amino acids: CASSFQGLSGNTIYF. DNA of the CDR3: TGTGCCAGCAGTTTTCAGGGACTCTCTGGAAACACCATATATTTT.

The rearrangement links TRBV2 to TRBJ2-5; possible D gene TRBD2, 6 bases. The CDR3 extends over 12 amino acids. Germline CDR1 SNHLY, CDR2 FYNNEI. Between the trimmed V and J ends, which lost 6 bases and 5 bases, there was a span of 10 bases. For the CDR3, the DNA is TGTGCCAGCAGCTCCCGGGGGGAGACCCAGTACTTC. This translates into CASSSRGETQYF.

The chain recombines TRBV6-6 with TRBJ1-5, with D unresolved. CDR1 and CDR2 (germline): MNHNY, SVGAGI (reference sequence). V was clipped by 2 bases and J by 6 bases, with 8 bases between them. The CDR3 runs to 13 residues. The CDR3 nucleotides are TGTGCCAGCAGTTACCGGGGTAGTCAGCCCCAGCATTTT. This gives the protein CASSYRGSQPQHF.

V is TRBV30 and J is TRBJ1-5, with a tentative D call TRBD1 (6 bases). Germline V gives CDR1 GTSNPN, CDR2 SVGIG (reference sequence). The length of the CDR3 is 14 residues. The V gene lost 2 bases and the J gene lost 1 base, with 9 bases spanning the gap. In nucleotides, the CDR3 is TGTGCCTGGAGTTCGGGGGCCAGCAATCAGCCCCAGCATTTT. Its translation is CAWSSGASNQPQHF.

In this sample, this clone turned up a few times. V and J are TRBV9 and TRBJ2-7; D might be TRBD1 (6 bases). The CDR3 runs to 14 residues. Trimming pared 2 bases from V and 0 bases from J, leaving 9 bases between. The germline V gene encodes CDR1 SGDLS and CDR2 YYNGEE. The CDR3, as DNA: TGTGCCAGCAGCGTCGGGGACATCTCCTACGAGCAGTACTTC. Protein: CASSVGDISYEQYF.

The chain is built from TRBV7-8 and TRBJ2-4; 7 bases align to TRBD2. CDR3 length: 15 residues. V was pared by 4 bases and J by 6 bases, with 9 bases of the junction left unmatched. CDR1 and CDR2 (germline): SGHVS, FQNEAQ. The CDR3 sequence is CASSSGGARSNIQYF. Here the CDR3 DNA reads TGTGCCAGCAGCTCGGGAGGTGCGCGATCAAACATTCAGTACTTC.